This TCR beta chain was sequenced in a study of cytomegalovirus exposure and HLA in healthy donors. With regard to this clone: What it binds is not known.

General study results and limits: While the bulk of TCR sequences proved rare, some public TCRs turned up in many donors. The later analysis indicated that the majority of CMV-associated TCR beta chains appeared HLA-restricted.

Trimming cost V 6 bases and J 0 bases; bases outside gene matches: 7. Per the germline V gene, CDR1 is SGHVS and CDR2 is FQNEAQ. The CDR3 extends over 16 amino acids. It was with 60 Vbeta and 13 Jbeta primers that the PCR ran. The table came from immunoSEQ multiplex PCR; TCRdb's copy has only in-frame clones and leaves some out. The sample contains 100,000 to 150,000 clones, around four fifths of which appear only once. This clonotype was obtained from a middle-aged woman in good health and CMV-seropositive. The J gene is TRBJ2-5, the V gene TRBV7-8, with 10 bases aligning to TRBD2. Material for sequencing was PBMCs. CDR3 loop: CASSPLLAGDQETQYF. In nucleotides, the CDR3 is TGTGCCAGCAGTCCCCTGCTAGCGGGAGACCAAGAGACCCAGTACTTC.